One sample yielded the 29 T cell receptor beta chains listed below, sequenced in a study of OX40 agonist ivuxolimab in advanced cancers. This table comes from immunoSEQ multiplex PCR, and its TCRdb copy is limited to in-frame clones, with some not included. Here the sample spans around 79,000 clones, 80% to 95% being singletons. This specimen consisted of CD4+ or CD8+ T cells sorted from blood, obtained in a trial of the OX40 agonist ivuxolimab. These TCRs come from an adult with an advanced solid tumor such as melanoma, head and neck, liver or kidney cancer.

This sequence joins TRBV27 and TRBJ2-4; D is undetermined. Germline V lookup: CDR1 MNHEY, CDR2 SMNVEV (reference sequence). This CDR3 is 14 amino acids long. V gave up 5 bases and J gave up 0 bases, with 8 bases separating them. The chain's CDR3 is CASSARLAKNIQYF. CDR3 coding DNA: TGTGCCAGCAGTGCAAGACTAGCCAAAAACATTCAGTACTTC.

The gene calls are TRBV5-1 and TRBJ2-1; 7 bases match TRBD2. Germline V gives CDR1 SGHRS, CDR2 YFSETQ. CDR3 length equals 15 residues. Trimming removed 0 bases from V and 2 bases from J; junction bases left unmatched: 2. The CDR3: CASSLAGLTYNEQFF. For the CDR3, the DNA is TGCGCCAGCAGCTTGGCGGGACTAACCTACAATGAGCAGTTCTTC.

The table lists this clone with a count of one. The chain couples TRBV5-6 to TRBJ2-1, with 9 bases that match TRBD1. CDR1 and CDR2 from the germline V gene are SGHDT and YYEEEE. Trimming at V came to 5 bases and at J to 5 bases, leaving 5 bases not matched to a gene. The CDR3 is 14 residues long. CDR3 region: CASRAGQGDNEQFF. The DNA for the CDR3 is TGTGCCAGCAGGGCGGGACAGGGAGACAATGAGCAGTTCTTC. Drawing the rest from reference TRBV5-6 and TRBJ2-1, the complete variable domain is DAGVTQSPTHLIKTRGQQVTLRCSPKSGHDTVSWYQQALGQGPQFIFQYYEEEERQRGNFPDRFSGHQFPNYSSELNVNALLLGDSALYLCASRAGQGDNEQFFGPGTRLTVL.

V usage is TRBV2 and J usage is TRBJ1-5; tentatively, D is TRBD1 (5 bases). V was pared by 4 bases and J by 6 bases, with 13 bases between. Germline V CDR1 and CDR2: SNHLY, FYNNEI. This CDR3 comprises 14 residues. CDR3 sequence: CASSGTGAGQPQHF. CDR3 bases: TGTGCCAGCAGTGGAACCGGGGCCGGTCAGCCCCAGCATTTT.

The table lists this clone with a count of one. The chain combines TRBV25-1 with TRBJ2-6; no clear D. The CDR3 runs 16 residues. Germline loops: CDR1 MGHDK, CDR2 SYGVNS. Trimming removed 2 bases from V and 2 bases from J, with 10 bases in between. CDR3 in DNA: TGTGCCAGCAGTGAACTCGGTGGGCCTGGGGCCAACGTCCTGACTTTC. Translating gives CASSELGGPGANVLTF.

The chain uses TRBV9 and TRBJ2-7, with D possibly being TRBD1 (6 bases). Looked up from germline, CDR1 is SGDLS and CDR2 is YYNGEE. The CDR3 is 15 residues long. Between the trimmed V and J ends, which lost 0 bases and 1 base, there was a span of 11 bases. CDR3 amino acids: CASSVAGTSSYEQYF. CDR3 DNA: TGTGCCAGCAGCGTAGCCGGGACAAGTTCCTACGAGCAGTACTTC.

The V and J genes are TRBV15 and TRBJ1-1; D is ambiguous. From germline, CDR1 is LNHNV and CDR2 YYDKDF (reference sequence). There are 13 residues in the CDR3. V lost 5 bases to trimming and J lost 1 base, with 8 bases between them. The CDR3 loop is CATSPRRNTEAFF. CDR3 DNA: TGTGCCACCAGCCCCCGCAGGAACACTGAAGCTTTCTTT.

The J gene is TRBJ1-2, the V gene TRBV30; D not resolved. Trimming cost V 2 bases and J 2 bases, with 15 bases left between them. Germline CDR1 GTSNPN, CDR2 SVGIG (reference sequence). This CDR3 spans 15 amino acids. For the CDR3, the DNA is TGTGCCTGGAGTCATTCGGCTGAGGGCAACTATGGCTACACCTTC. This sequence encodes CAWSHSAEGNYGYTF.

The chain carries TRBV7-8 and TRBJ2-7; D perhaps matches TRBD2 (6 bases). With 5 bases removed from V and 3 bases from J, the gap between germline ends came to 17 bases. CDR1 SGHVS and CDR2 FQNEAQ come from the germline V gene. The CDR3 runs to 15 residues. As DNA, the CDR3 is TGTGCCAGCAGCCCTCACCTAGCGAACCACTACGAGCAGTACTTC. The encoded protein is CASSPHLANHYEQYF. Full variable domain (remainder filled in from reference TRBV7-8 and TRBJ2-7): GAGVSQSPRYKVAKRGQDVALRCDPISGHVSLFWYQQALGQGPEFLTYFQNEAQLDKSGLPSDRFFAERPEGSVSTLKIQRTQQEDSAVYLCASSPHLANHYEQYFGPGTRLTVT.

The chain joins TRBV4-1 to TRBJ2-7; TRBD1 aligns across 10 bases. Germline values: CDR1 MGHRA, CDR2 YSYEKL. This CDR3 is built from 15 residues. V lost 3 bases and J lost 3; bases outside the gene matches: 5. The CDR3 region is CASSHPGTGVYEQYF. The CDR3 nucleotides are TGCGCCAGCAGCCACCCCGGGACAGGGGTCTACGAGCAGTACTTC.

This chain links TRBV27 with TRBJ1-2; the D gene is possibly TRBD1 (5 bases). The CDR3 runs to 13 residues. V shed 8 bases and J shed 4 bases, with 14 bases lying between them. Germline V gives CDR1 MNHEY, CDR2 SMNVEV (reference sequence). The CDR3 reads CASPGDGVYGYTF. The CDR3 DNA follows: TGTGCCAGCCCGGGGGACGGGGTCTATGGCTACACCTTC.

The rearrangement uses TRBV27 and TRBJ1-2; a weak D match, TRBD1 (5 bases). The CDR3 length is 14 residues. CDR1 and CDR2 from the germline V gene are MNHEY and SMNVEV (reference sequence). Trimming removed 3 bases at V and 8 bases at J, with 16 bases between. The CDR3 region is CASSFSGHGTGYTF. CDR3 in DNA: TGTGCCAGCAGTTTCTCAGGACACGGGACGGGCTACACCTTC.

The rearrangement uses TRBV5-6 and TRBJ1-3, with D maybe TRBD1 (5 bases). V gave up 2 bases and J gave up 0 bases, with 6 bases separating them. The CDR3 has 14 amino acids. Germline CDR1 reads SGHDT; CDR2 reads YYEEEE. The DNA of the CDR3 is TGTGCCAGCAGCTTAGGGACCTCTGGAAACACCATATATTTT. Translation: CASSLGTSGNTIYF. Variable domain in full (rest from reference TRBV5-6 and TRBJ1-3): DAGVTQSPTHLIKTRGQQVTLRCSPKSGHDTVSWYQQALGQGPQFIFQYYEEEERQRGNFPDRFSGHQFPNYSSELNVNALLLGDSALYLCASSLGTSGNTIYFGEGSWLTVV.

The gene calls are TRBV7-9 and TRBJ2-3; 10 nucleotides match TRBD2. This CDR3 region has 17 residues. CDR1 and CDR2 from the germline V gene are SEHNR and FQNEAQ (reference sequence). After removal of 7 bases from V and 0 bases from J, the junction contained 10 bases not matched to a gene. CDR3 nucleotide sequence: TGTGCCAGCATCCGCACACTAGCGGGGACGAGCACAGATACGCAGTATTTT. This gives the protein CASIRTLAGTSTDTQYF.

The chain recombines TRBV5-8 with TRBJ2-3, with TRBD1 matching over 8 bases. V was pared by 5 bases and J by 1 base, with 9 bases of the junction left unmatched. The CDR3 runs 16 residues. CDR1 is SGHTS and CDR2 is YDEGEE in the germline V gene. CDR3 in amino acids: CASRTGQVWGTDTQYF. The DNA of the CDR3 is TGTGCCAGCAGAACGGGACAGGTTTGGGGCACAGATACGCAGTATTTT.

This clone occurred once. V gene TRBV28 combines with J gene TRBJ1-5; maybe TRBD1 (5 bases). The CDR3 sequence is 12 residues long. V gave up 11 bases and J gave up 6 bases, with 14 bases separating them. Germline CDR1 reads MDHEN; CDR2 reads SYDVKM. Written as DNA, the CDR3 is TGTGCCGGGGGGGAACGGGGTCAGCCCCAGCATTTT. Its translation is CAGGERGQPQHF. The full variable domain, with the rest looked up from reference TRBV28 and TRBJ1-5, is DVKVTQSSRYLVKRTGEKVFLECVQDMDHENMFWYRQDPGLGLRLIYFSYDVKMKEKGDIPEGYSVSREKKERFSLILESASTNQTSMYLCAGGERGQPQHFGDGTRLSIL.

This rearrangement joins TRBV5-8 to TRBJ2-5, with 9 positions matching TRBD2. The V and J ends lost 3 bases and 1 base, in that order; junction bases with no gene match: 1. The germline CDR1 and CDR2 sequences are SGHTS and YDEGEE. This CDR3 spans 14 amino acids. CDR3: CASSWTSAQETQYF. CDR3 coding DNA: TGTGCCAGCAGCTGGACTAGCGCCCAAGAGACCCAGTACTTC.

This clone was counted a single time. The chain joins TRBV5-1 to TRBJ2-7; the match to TRBD2 covers 11 bases. This CDR3 has 14 amino acids. The trim removed 6 bases at V and 4 bases at J, leaving 6 bases unmatched. Germline CDR1 is SGHRS and CDR2 is YFSETQ. CDR3 bases: TGCGCCAGCACCCAACTAGCGGGGGAGTACGAGCAGTACTTC. Its protein is CASTQLAGEYEQYF.

CDR3 nucleotide sequence: TGTGCCAGCAGTCGCCAGGGGGACCCTTACAATGAGCAGTTCTTC. Protein product: CASSRQGDPYNEQFF. V and J are TRBV27 and TRBJ2-1; 7 positions agree with TRBD1. Looked up from germline, CDR1 is MNHEY and CDR2 is SMNVEV (reference sequence). V lost 5 bases, J lost 4 bases, and 8 bases stayed unmatched. This CDR3 has 15 residues.

This clone has only one observation. The chain couples TRBV9 to TRBJ1-1, with 9 nucleotides matching TRBD1. After removal of 0 bases from V and 5 bases from J, the junction contained 5 bases not matched to a gene. The length of the CDR3 is 15 residues. From germline, CDR1 is SGDLS and CDR2 YYNGEE. CDR3 sequence (DNA): TGTGCCAGCAGCGTAGAGGGGACAGGGTTGACTGAAGCTTTCTTT. Residues: CASSVEGTGLTEAFF.

This rearrangement joins TRBV2 to TRBJ2-7, with unresolved D. There are 12 residues in the CDR3. V was trimmed by 7 bases and J by 2 bases, leaving 9 bases between them. CDR1 and CDR2 from the germline V gene are SNHLY and FYNNEI. CDR3: CASIGRPYEQYF. The CDR3 bases are TGTGCCAGCATAGGACGGCCCTACGAGCAGTACTTC.

The chain recombines TRBV27 with TRBJ2-1; TRBD1 agrees at 10 bases. Germline values: CDR1 MNHEY, CDR2 SMNVEV (reference sequence). The CDR3 has 16 residues. Losses at the gene ends were 5 bases for V and 7 bases for J; bases not matched to a gene: 11. CDR3 in amino acids: CASSTPLGQGLNEQFF. CDR3 in DNA: TGTGCCAGCAGTACCCCCTTGGGACAGGGGCTTAATGAGCAGTTCTTC.

This clone was seen a single time. The gene calls are TRBV7-6 and TRBJ1-1, with D possibly matching TRBD1 (6 bases). V lost 5 bases and J 3 bases, leaving 16 bases between the germline ends. The CDR3 loop spans 15 amino acids. The germline V gene encodes CDR1 SGHVS and CDR2 FNYEAQ. CDR3 DNA sequence: TGTGCCAGCAGCGGACAACAGGGCGCGCACACTGAAGCTTTCTTT. This encodes CASSGQQGAHTEAFF.

This rearrangement joins TRBV11-2 to TRBJ1-2; the D is unclear. Trimming cost V 0 bases and J 2 bases, with 10 bases left between them. In germline, CDR1 is SGHAT, CDR2 FQNNGV. The CDR3 has 15 amino acids. Here the CDR3 reads CASSLEHSGNYGYTF. In nucleotides, the CDR3 is TGTGCCAGCAGCTTAGAACACTCCGGGAACTATGGCTACACCTTC.

This clone has just a few counts. The chain uses TRBV10-2 and TRBJ1-1, with TRBD1 identical over 9 bases. CDR3 length: 16 residues. The germline gives CDR1 WSHSY, CDR2 SAAADI. V was pared by 7 bases and J by 1 base, with 10 bases of the junction left unmatched. This chain's CDR3 is CASNPGPGQGNTEAFF. CDR3 sequence (DNA): TGCGCCAGCAATCCCGGTCCGGGACAGGGGAACACTGAAGCTTTCTTT.

The chain joins TRBV19 to TRBJ2-5; D may match TRBD1 or TRBD2 (5 bases each). The V and J ends lost 4 bases and 5 bases respectively, with 17 bases between them. The CDR3 covers 15 residues. Germline V gives CDR1 LNHDA, CDR2 SQIVND (reference sequence). CDR3 region: CASSTSGFRGETQYF. CDR3 sequence (DNA): TGTGCCAGTAGTACTTCAGGGTTTCGGGGTGAGACCCAGTACTTC.

The sample holds one count of this clone. V gene TRBV7-9 combines with J gene TRBJ2-1, with D possibly TRBD2 on 6 matching bases. The CDR3 has 15 residues. From germline, CDR1 is SEHNR and CDR2 FQNEAQ (reference sequence). Trimming pared 10 bases from V and 3 bases from J, leaving 19 bases between. CDR3 coding DNA: TGTGCCATCCCCATGGGAGGTCCCTACTACAATGAGCAGTTCTTC. Translating gives CAIPMGGPYYNEQFF.

The J gene is TRBJ2-7, the V gene TRBV7-9, with a tentative D call TRBD1 (5 bases). The CDR3 is made up of 14 amino acids. Germline-derived CDR1 and CDR2 are SEHNR and FQNEAQ (reference sequence). V was shortened by 4 bases and J by 3 bases, with 13 bases between the two germline ends. CDR3 nucleotide sequence: TGTGCCAGCAGCTCCTACGACAGCCTCTACGAGCAGTACTTC. This codes for CASSSYDSLYEQYF.

The chain carries TRBV6-5 and TRBJ1-2, with D tentatively TRBD1 (5 bases). Trimming pared 6 bases from V and 4 bases from J, leaving 18 bases between. Germline values: CDR1 MNHEY, CDR2 SVGAGI. The CDR3 length is 15 residues. CDR3 coding DNA: TGTGCCAGCAGCCCCGGACAAGCCGTCTTCTATGGCTACACCTTC. It encodes CASSPGQAVFYGYTF.